This T cell receptor (beta chain) originates from a study of T cell repertoires in cytomegalovirus infection. Background on the study: A matching HLA type, together with CMV infection, was signaled by public TCR beta signatures.

About this clonotype: The antigen is undetermined.

TCRdb recomputed calls from the reads with MiXCR, one row per CDR3 protein. The data contain about 150,000 distinct CDR3 sequences, around a quarter of them singletons. Overall study results and limits: Cumulative public TCR beta family frequency identified CMV carriers with the relevant HLA.

This CDR3 region has 14 residues. V lost 1 base and J lost 9, with 13 bases in between. Germline V gene lookup returns CDR1 SGHVS and CDR2 FQNEAQ. The V call is TRBV7-8, the J call TRBJ2-1, with D possibly being TRBD2 (6 bases). This receptor was identified in a human donor in good health (CMV status not recorded). Some clones in this sample may be carry-over from other donors' samples. Sequenced: PBMCs. The CDR3 DNA sequence: TGTGCCAGCAGCTTAGGAAGACTAGTAGGTGAGCAGTTCTTC. Protein: CASSLGRLVGEQFF.